What follows is one T cell receptor beta chain and its context. This sample stems from a study of Ad26.COV2.S vaccination and SARS-CoV-2 variants. Here immunoSEQ multiplex PCR was the method, and the copy in TCRdb shows in-frame clones only, minus some. The top ten hold approximately 3.7% of the sample, which has 350,000 to 400,000 clones, about nine tenths seen once. Described treatment: 19 received Ad26.COV2.S at low or high dose, single or two shots; five or six received placebo; per-sample allocation not given. Following the first vaccine or placebo injection, samples were taken on day 63. V shed 8 bases and J shed 0 bases, with 11 bases lying between them. Per the germline V gene, CDR1 is MNHEY and CDR2 is SVGAGI. This CDR3 contains 15 residues.

Material: peripheral blood, obtained in a trial of Ad26.COV2.S vaccine versus placebo. This sequence was found in a person aged 18 to 59 who received the Ad26.COV2.S COVID-19 vaccine or a placebo. This chain links TRBV6-5 with TRBJ1-6; possible D gene TRBD1, 5 bases. Written as DNA, the CDR3 is TGTGCCAGCGGCGAGGGGAGCTCCTATAATTCACCCCTCCACTTT. Amino acids: CASGEGSSYNSPLHF.